This T cell receptor beta chain was captured in a study of beta chain bispecific antibodies for T cell cancers. Study information: TRBV sequencing of surviving healthy T cells measured each family's depletion. Overall study results and limits: The anti-TRBV5-5 antibody also binds TRBV5-6, a similar gene. The leukemia cells, rather than normal T cells, gave most of the targeted TRBV signal.

Concerning this clonotype: Its cognate antigen is unknown.

Germline values: CDR1 MNHEY, CDR2 SVGAGI. The CDR3 spans 15 residues. After removal of 2 bases from V and 3 bases from J, the junction contained 4 bases not matched to a gene. T cells were expanded from blood mononuclear cells for about 3 days with anti-CD3 OKT3 or CD3/CD28 beads. TCRdb reanalysed the 5' RACE reads using MiXCR and keeps one entry per CDR3 protein. The sample includes about 18,000 distinct CDR3 sequences, approximately 2% of them seen just once. Material for sequencing was healthy donor T cells cultured with leukemia cells. This sequence joins TRBV6-5 and TRBJ2-7; 10 bases align to TRBD2. The TCR sequence derives from a human donor in good health. Some clones in this sample may be carry-over from other donors' samples. The CDR3 loop reads CASSYKIAGGYEQYF. CDR3 bases: TGTGCCAGCAGTTACAAGATAGCGGGGGGCTACGAGCAGTACTTC.